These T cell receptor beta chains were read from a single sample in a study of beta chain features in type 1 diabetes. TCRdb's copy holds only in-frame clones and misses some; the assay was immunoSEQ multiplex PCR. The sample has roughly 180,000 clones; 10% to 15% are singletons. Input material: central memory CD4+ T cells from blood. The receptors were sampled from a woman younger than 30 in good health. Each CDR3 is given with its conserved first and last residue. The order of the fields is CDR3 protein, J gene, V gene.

CASSFGADTDTQYF TRBJ2-3 TRBV5-4
CASGLQGMNTEAFF TRBJ1-1 TRBV2
CASSFNRGGETQYF TRBJ2-5 TRBV11-2
CASSPQERVGNEQFF TRBJ2-1 TRBV9
CASSLKVSGYGYTF TRBJ1-2 TRBV5-4
CASSLTGGRETQYF TRBJ2-5 TRBV7-9
CASSLATGSHGYTF TRBJ1-2 TRBV13
CASSTGTGTDTQYF TRBJ2-3 TRBV7-3
CASSVVGGYNEQFF TRBJ2-1 TRBV9
CASSKELDTQYF TRBJ2-3 TRBV21-1
CASSVGGLAGTTGELFF TRBJ2-2 TRBV9
CASSLGGQGAMPDTQYF TRBJ2-3 TRBV5-4
CASSLSGKGTGELFF TRBJ2-2 TRBV6-5
CASSGRDSSYEQYF TRBJ2-7 TRBV6-5
CASSLTVVSSGRYNEQFF TRBJ2-1 TRBV14
CASSPPSRVKYEQYF TRBJ2-7 TRBV18
CATSSQYVRNEQFF TRBJ2-1 TRBV15
CAWLRTALNYGYTF TRBJ1-2 TRBV30
CASSEGGVIQYF TRBJ2-4 TRBV6-1
CASSLGVAGVGNEQFF TRBJ2-1 TRBV5-1
CASSAPGPGGAFF TRBJ1-1 TRBV11-1
CASTAGREGGYGYTF TRBJ1-2 TRBV28
CASSTDQGLPGNTIYF TRBJ1-3 TRBV18
CAWSTPRGTVVTLGYGYTF TRBJ1-2 TRBV30
CACGLGQGGYGYTF TRBJ1-2 TRBV27
CASSVRTGYEQYF TRBJ2-7 TRBV18
CASSLERSGNTIYF TRBJ1-3 TRBV5-1
CASSVELAASTDTQYF TRBJ2-3 TRBV9
CASRRDRARRDQPQHF TRBJ1-5 TRBV27
CASSSPRGANYGYTF TRBJ1-2 TRBV11-2
CASSQLLDNEQFF TRBJ2-1 TRBV18
CASSPARDSQETQYF TRBJ2-5 TRBV5-5
CASSDGQRISGQYF TRBJ2-7 TRBV28
CASSVQGMNTEAFF TRBJ1-1 TRBV19
CASRASANSYEQYF TRBJ2-7 TRBV6-6
CSVPTGTSAEQYF TRBJ2-5 TRBV29-1
CASSLYRTVGETQYF TRBJ2-5 TRBV5-4
CAWSHPGLPYNEQFF TRBJ2-1 TRBV30
CASSPSQAGATGELFF TRBJ2-2 TRBV7-3